The 8 T cell receptor beta chains presented below share a single source sample, sequenced in a study of Graves' ophthalmopathy and Graves' hyperthyroidism. Investigators amplified TCR beta CDR3 regions from RNA transcripts. Second-round multiplex PCR followed a first-round RT-PCR using HTBI primers. TCRdb re-called the multiplex PCR reads through MiXCR, storing one row per CDR3 protein. The table lists 350,000 to 400,000 distinct CDR3 sequences, roughly 14% of them singletons. The sample taken for sequencing was peripheral blood. These receptors originate from a woman aged 18-29 years with stable Graves' hyperthyroidism.

This clonotype was observed at least ten times. This chain joins TRBV20-1 and TRBJ1-1, with D maybe TRBD1 (6 bases). Germline CDR1 reads DFQATT; CDR2 reads SNEGSKA (reference sequence). This CDR3 comprises 14 residues. For the CDR3, the DNA is TGCGTTCCTCGGACAGCCTACATGAACACTGAAGCTTTCTTT. As protein: CVPRTAYMNTEAFF.

This clonotype was seen at least ten times. This likely comes from a read error, as the CDR3 has no conserved phenylalanine or tryptophan at its end. This chain links TRBV10-1 with TRBJ1-2; 10 positions match TRBD1. Germline V gene lookup returns CDR1 WNHNN and CDR2 SYGVQD (reference sequence). With V trimmed by 6 bases and J by 5 bases, 3 bases remained unmatched. This CDR3 has 13 residues. The CDR3 bases are TGCGCCAGCAGCCGGGACAGGGGATATGGCTACACCTCC. It specifies CASSRDRGYGYTS.

This chain uses TRBV6-5 with TRBJ1-1, with 10 bases that match TRBD1. Germline V gene data show CDR1 as MNHEY and CDR2 as SVGAGI. This CDR3 has 15 residues. V lost 6 bases, J lost 11 bases, and 15 bases stayed unmatched. The CDR3 region has the DNA TGTGCCAGCAGATACGCCGGGACAGGGGTCCCTAGTGCTTTCTTT. It translates to CASRYAGTGVPSAFF.

The rearrangement links TRBV7-8 to TRBJ1-1; D not certain. The germline CDR1 and CDR2 sequences are SGHVS and FQNEAQ. The CDR3 is 14 residues long. Trimming shortened V by 5 bases and J by 2 bases, and 12 bases separated the two germline ends. This CDR3 is CASSHGGFNTEAFF. CDR3 bases: TGTGCCAGCAGCCACGGAGGATTTAACACTGAAGCTTTCTTT.

In this sample, this clonotype turned up many times. J is TRBJ2-5 and V is TRBV7-2; no firm D call. V was trimmed by 5 bases and J by 5 bases, leaving 15 bases between them. The CDR3 runs 14 residues. Per the germline V gene, CDR1 is SGHTA and CDR2 is FQGNSA. The CDR3 region is CASSPSSDVETQYF. CDR3 DNA sequence: TGTGCCAGCAGCCCGTCTTCGGATGTTGAGACCCAGTACTTC.

Of note for this clonotype: The junction departs from the called germline gene at one end, perhaps through a read error. This rearrangement joins TRBV3-1 to TRBJ1-1; D is unclear. This CDR3 has 11 residues. Germline CDR1 and CDR2: LGHDT and YNNKEL (reference sequence). CDR3 in DNA: TGTGCCAGCGGTAGAAACACTGAAGCTTGCTTT. Amino acid sequence: CASGRNTEACF. The full variable domain, rest sourced from reference TRBV3-1 and TRBJ1-1, is DTAVSQTPKYLVTQMGNDKSIKCEQNLGHDTMYWYKQDSKKFLKIMFSYNNKELIINETVPNRFSPKSPDKAHLNLHINSLELGDSAVYFCASGRNTEACFGQGTRLTVV.

J is TRBJ1-2 and V is TRBV12-3 or TRBV12-4, with 7 bases aligning to TRBD1. V lost 6 bases and J lost 6; bases outside the gene matches: 10. The CDR3 extends over 14 amino acids. CDR3 DNA sequence: TGTGCCAGCAGCCCCTGGGACAGACAAAATGGCTACACCTTC. This encodes CASSPWDRQNGYTF.

This clonotype was observed at least ten times. The J gene is TRBJ1-5, the V gene TRBV4-1, with D unresolved. CDR1 MGHRA and CDR2 YSYEKL come from the germline V gene. This CDR3 is 15 amino acids long. V lost 1 base and J lost 2, with 9 bases in between. CDR3 DNA: TGCGCCAGCAGCCAAGGAGGATTGGGCAATCAGCCCCAGCATTTT. It translates to CASSQGGLGNQPQHF.